The 17 T cell receptor beta chains presented below share a single source sample, sequenced in a study of response to subunit inactivated influenza vaccine. TCRdb fed the RT-PCR reads into MiXCR, producing one record per CDR3 protein. The data show about 800,000 distinct CDR3 sequences, around 20% seen once. Sequenced material: PBMCs from blood, taken more than 4 days after vaccination. The receptors stem from a man aged 45 to 65 who received an inactivated influenza vaccine.

CDR3 in DNA: TGTGCCAGCAGTTACTCAAGGCGGGCCGACTACGAGCAGTACTTC. Translated, it gives CASSYSRRADYEQYF. The chain employs TRBV6-2 or TRBV6-3 and TRBJ2-7, with D possibly TRBD2 on 5 matching bases. CDR1 is MNHEY and CDR2 is SVGEGT in the germline V gene. CDR3 length equals 15 residues. V was cut by 0 bases and J by 3 bases, with 12 bases left in between.

V usage is TRBV20-1 and J usage is TRBJ1-6; 8 bases map to TRBD1. V trimming: 6 bases; J trimming: 7 bases; junction bases outside the gene matches: 8. This CDR3 is built from 14 residues. Germline values: CDR1 DFQATT, CDR2 SNEGSKA (reference sequence). As DNA, the CDR3 is TGCAGTGCGTCGCAGGGGGCTAGAAATTCACCCCTCCACTTT. As protein: CSASQGARNSPLHF.

This clonotype turned up a few times. The CDR3 DNA sequence: TGTGCCAGCAGCTTAGGCCACTACAATGAGCAGTTCTTC. Its protein product is CASSLGHYNEQFF. V gene TRBV11-2 combines with J gene TRBJ2-1, with D unresolved. CDR1 and CDR2 (germline): SGHAT, FQNNGV. The CDR3 has 13 residues. Between the trimmed V and J ends, which lost 1 base and 3 bases, there was a span of 4 bases. Filled out from reference TRBV11-2 and TRBJ2-1, the complete variable domain reads EAGVAQSPRYKIIEKRQSVAFWCNPISGHATLYWYQQILGQGPKLLIQFQNNGVVDDSQLPKDRFSAERLKGVDSTLKIQPAKLEDSAVYLCASSLGHYNEQFFGPGTRLTVL.

This clonotype was found once. A much larger clone is a single base away; this may be a read error. This rearrangement joins TRBV7-9 to TRBJ2-3; possibly TRBD1 or TRBD2 for D (5 bases each). The CDR3 loop spans 16 amino acids. The germline V gene encodes CDR1 SEHNR and CDR2 FQNEAQ (reference sequence). CDR3 in DNA: TGTGACAGCAGCTTAGCGAAAACAGGCCACACAGATACGCAGTATTTT. Residues: CDSSLAKTGHTDTQYF.

The rearrangement uses TRBV20-1 and TRBJ2-1, with 11 bases fitting TRBD2. CDR1 is DFQATT and CDR2 is SNEGSKA in the germline V gene (reference sequence). The CDR3 runs to 17 residues. V was pared by 3 bases and J by 6 bases, with 13 bases of the junction left unmatched. The CDR3 protein is CSASLPGRLAGSNEQFF. CDR3 nucleotide sequence: TGCAGTGCTAGTCTTCCTGGAAGACTAGCGGGATCCAATGAGCAGTTCTTC.

The chain joins TRBV20-1 to TRBJ2-6; D possibly corresponds to TRBD2 (5 bases). Deletions cut 0 bases from V and 4 bases from J, with 10 bases between. Germline lookup yields CDR1 DFQATT and CDR2 SNEGSKA (reference sequence). CDR3 length equals 15 residues. CDR3 nucleotides: TGCAGTGCTAGAGATAGCGCGGCCGGGGCCAACGTCCTGACTTTC. Its translation is CSARDSAAGANVLTF.

This chain connects TRBV11-2 to TRBJ2-2; D gene unclear. The V gene's germline CDR1 is SGHAT and CDR2 FQNNGV. Deletions cut 3 bases from V and 7 bases from J, with 15 bases between. This CDR3 has 15 amino acids. For the CDR3, the DNA is TGTGCCAGCAGCTTGGTTGGCTCCCGGAGCGGGGAGCTGTTTTTT. Its protein is CASSLVGSRSGELFF.

V is TRBV7-8 and J is TRBJ2-4; no definite D call. With 2 bases removed from V and 0 bases from J, the gap between germline ends came to 2 bases. The CDR3 has 13 amino acids. Germline V gene lookup returns CDR1 SGHVS and CDR2 FQNEAQ. The CDR3 DNA follows: TGTGCCAGCAGCTTAATAGCCAAAAACATTCAGTACTTC. It is translated as CASSLIAKNIQYF.

The chain recombines TRBV12-3 or TRBV12-4 with TRBJ2-7; D gene unclear. Trimming removed 6 bases at V and 3 bases at J, with 21 bases between. The CDR3 has 16 residues. CDR3: CASSQGWGSYNYEQYF. The CDR3 DNA reads TGTGCCAGCAGCCAAGGGTGGGGTAGCTATAACTACGAGCAGTACTTC.

The sample holds a few counts of this clonotype. V usage is TRBV6-2 or TRBV6-3 and J usage is TRBJ2-5; 11 bases map to TRBD1. After removal of 3 bases from V and 5 bases from J, the junction contained 11 bases not matched to a gene. Germline V gene lookup returns CDR1 MNHEY and CDR2 SVGEGT. CDR3 size: 17 residues. This chain's CDR3 is CASSYLRGQGAGETQYF. The CDR3 bases are TGTGCCAGCAGTTATCTTCGTGGACAGGGGGCCGGGGAGACCCAGTACTTC.

As concerns this clonotype: Sequence at one end of the junction differs from germline and may be a read error. J is TRBJ1-2 and V is TRBV7-2; weak D call: TRBD1 (5 bases). In germline, CDR1 is SGHTA, CDR2 FQGNSA. CDR3 size: 14 residues. The CDR3 bases are TGTGCCAGCACCTCAGACAGATCTGACTATGGCTACATCTTC. Translating gives CASTSDRSDYGYIF.

The V call is TRBV5-1, the J call TRBJ2-5; 9 bases fit TRBD2. The CDR3 contains 17 residues. The germline V gene has CDR1 SGHRS and CDR2 YFSETQ. Trimming at V came to 0 bases and at J to 5 bases, leaving 11 bases not matched to a gene. This CDR3 is CASSLAAGGTLGETQYF. CDR3 nucleotide sequence: TGCGCCAGCAGCTTGGCGGCGGGAGGGACGTTAGGGGAGACCCAGTACTTC.

The chain combines TRBV2 with TRBJ2-7; D is undetermined. CDR3 length equals 14 residues. From germline, CDR1 is SNHLY and CDR2 FYNNEI. V lost 8 bases, J lost 4 bases, and 18 bases lay in between. The DNA for the CDR3 is TGTGCCAGCGATTCCTCGAGCAGCACGTACGAGCAGTACTTC. This sequence encodes CASDSSSSTYEQYF.

This clonotype was observed a few times. The chain couples TRBV6-5 to TRBJ2-7, with a possible D match to TRBD1 (6 bases). CDR1 and CDR2 (germline): MNHEY, SVGAGI. Trimming shortened V by 5 bases and J by 3 bases, and 17 bases separated the two germline ends. The CDR3 extends over 15 amino acids. The CDR3 reads CASSNTGPQNYEQYF. DNA for the CDR3: TGTGCCAGCAGTAACACAGGGCCACAAAACTACGAGCAGTACTTC.

This sequence joins TRBV29-1 and TRBJ2-3; TRBD2 is a possible D gene (6 bases). The CDR3 contains 14 residues. V was pared by 4 bases and J by 4 bases, with 15 bases between. The germline V gene has CDR1 SQVTM and CDR2 ANQGSEA. The DNA for the CDR3 is TGCAGCGTTGGGACGGATGGCGGGGCAGATACGCAGTATTTT. It codes for CSVGTDGGADTQYF.

V gene TRBV4-3 combines with J gene TRBJ1-4; D not certain. CDR3 length: 13 amino acids. The V end was cut by 1 base, the J end by 8 bases, with 8 bases between. Germline CDR1 is LGHNA and CDR2 is YSLEER. The CDR3 DNA reads as TGCGCCAGCAGCCAAGGCGTGGGAGAAAAACTGTTTTTT. This codes for CASSQGVGEKLFF.

This clonotype was observed at least ten times. The CDR3 is CASSEYTRRNEKLFF. The CDR3 region has the DNA TGTGCCAGCAGTGAATATACCCGACGGAATGAAAAACTGTTTTTT. The gene calls are TRBV25-1 and TRBJ1-4, with D hard to call. Trimming took 0 bases from V and 5 from J, leaving 10 bases between them. This CDR3 has 15 residues. In germline, CDR1 is MGHDK, CDR2 SYGVNS. Together with reference TRBV25-1 and TRBJ1-4, the CDR3 gives the full variable domain: EADIYQTPRYLVIGTGKKITLECSQTMGHDKMYWYQQDPGMELHLIHYSYGVNSTEKGDLSSESTVSRIRTEHFPLTLESARPSHTSQYLCASSEYTRRNEKLFFGSGTQLSVL.